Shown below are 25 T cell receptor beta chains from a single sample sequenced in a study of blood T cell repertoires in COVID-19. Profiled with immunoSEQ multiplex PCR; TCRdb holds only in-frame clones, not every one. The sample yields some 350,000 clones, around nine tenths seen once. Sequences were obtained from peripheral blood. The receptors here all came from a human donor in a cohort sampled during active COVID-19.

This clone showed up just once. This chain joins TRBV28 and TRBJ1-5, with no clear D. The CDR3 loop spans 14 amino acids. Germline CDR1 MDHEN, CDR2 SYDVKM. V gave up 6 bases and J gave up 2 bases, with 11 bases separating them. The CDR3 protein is CASRGTHGNQPQHF. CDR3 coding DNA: TGTGCCAGCAGGGGCACCCATGGCAATCAGCCCCAGCATTTT.

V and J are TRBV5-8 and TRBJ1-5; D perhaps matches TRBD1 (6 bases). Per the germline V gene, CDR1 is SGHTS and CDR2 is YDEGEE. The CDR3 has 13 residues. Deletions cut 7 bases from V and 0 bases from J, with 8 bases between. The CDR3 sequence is CASDRYSNQPQHF. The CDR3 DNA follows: TGTGCCAGCGACAGGTATAGCAATCAGCCCCAGCATTTT.

The CDR3 spells CASSNSRGQGANTGELFF. The CDR3 bases are TGTGCCAGCAGCAATTCTAGGGGACAGGGCGCGAACACCGGGGAGCTGTTTTTT. The chain employs TRBV14 and TRBJ2-2, with 9 bases aligning to TRBD1. The germline V gene encodes CDR1 SGHDN and CDR2 FVKESK. V dropped 5 bases and J dropped 0; count of bases not matched to a gene: 10. This CDR3 region has 18 residues.

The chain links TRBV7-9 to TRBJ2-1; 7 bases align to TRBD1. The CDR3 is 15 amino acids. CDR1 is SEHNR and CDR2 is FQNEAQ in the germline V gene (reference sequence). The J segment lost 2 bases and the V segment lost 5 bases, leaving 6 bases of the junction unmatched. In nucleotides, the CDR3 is TGTGCCAGCAGCACCCGGGACAGAGCCTACAATGAGCAGTTCTTC. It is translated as CASSTRDRAYNEQFF.

The CDR3 loop reads CASSPMVAGGSYNEQFF. CDR3 DNA: TGTGCCAGCAGCCCGATGGTAGCGGGAGGTTCCTACAATGAGCAGTTCTTC. The chain links TRBV9 to TRBJ2-1, with TRBD2 identical over 10 bases. The length of the CDR3 is 17 residues. In germline, CDR1 is SGDLS, CDR2 YYNGEE. With V trimmed by 4 bases and J by 1 base, 8 bases remained unmatched.

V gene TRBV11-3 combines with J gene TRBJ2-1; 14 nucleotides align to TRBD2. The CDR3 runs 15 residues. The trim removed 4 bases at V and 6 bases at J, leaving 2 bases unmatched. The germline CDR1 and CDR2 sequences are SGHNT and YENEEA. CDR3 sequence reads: CASSSGLAGGNEQFF. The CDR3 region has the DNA TGTGCCAGCAGCTCAGGACTAGCGGGGGGCAATGAGCAGTTCTTC. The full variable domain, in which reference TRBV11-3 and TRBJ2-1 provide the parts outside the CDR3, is EAGVVQSPRYKIIEKKQPVAFWCNPISGHNTLYWYLQNLGQGPELLIRYENEEAVDDSQLPKDRFSAERLKGVDSTLKIQPAELGDSAVYLCASSSGLAGGNEQFFGPGTRLTVL.

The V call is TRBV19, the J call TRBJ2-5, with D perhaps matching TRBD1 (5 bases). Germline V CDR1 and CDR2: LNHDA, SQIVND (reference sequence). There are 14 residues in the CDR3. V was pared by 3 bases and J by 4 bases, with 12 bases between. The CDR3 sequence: CASSIGHRPETQYF. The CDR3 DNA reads TGTGCCAGTAGTATCGGACACAGGCCAGAGACCCAGTACTTC.

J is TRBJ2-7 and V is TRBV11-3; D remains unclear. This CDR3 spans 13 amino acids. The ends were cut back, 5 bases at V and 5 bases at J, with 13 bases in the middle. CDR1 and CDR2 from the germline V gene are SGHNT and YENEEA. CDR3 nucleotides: TGTGCCAGCAGCCTAAGTCTCGAGAACGAGCAGTACTTC. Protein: CASSLSLENEQYF.

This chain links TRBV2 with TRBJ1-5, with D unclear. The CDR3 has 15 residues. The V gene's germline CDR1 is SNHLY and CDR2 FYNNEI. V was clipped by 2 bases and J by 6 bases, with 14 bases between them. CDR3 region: CASSEYGRAGQPQHF. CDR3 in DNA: TGTGCCAGCAGTGAATATGGGCGCGCGGGTCAGCCCCAGCATTTT.

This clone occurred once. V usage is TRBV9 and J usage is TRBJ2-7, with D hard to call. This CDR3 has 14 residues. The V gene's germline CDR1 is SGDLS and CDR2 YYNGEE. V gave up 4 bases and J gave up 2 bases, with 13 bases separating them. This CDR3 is CASSPRVIPYEQYF. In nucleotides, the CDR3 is TGTGCCAGCAGCCCCCGCGTGATCCCCTACGAGCAGTACTTC.

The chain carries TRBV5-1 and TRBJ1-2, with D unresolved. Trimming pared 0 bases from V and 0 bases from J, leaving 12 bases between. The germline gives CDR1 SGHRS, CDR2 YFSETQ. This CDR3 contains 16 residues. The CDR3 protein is CASSLVVVGANYGYTF. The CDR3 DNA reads TGCGCCAGCAGCTTGGTCGTTGTAGGAGCTAACTATGGCTACACCTTC.

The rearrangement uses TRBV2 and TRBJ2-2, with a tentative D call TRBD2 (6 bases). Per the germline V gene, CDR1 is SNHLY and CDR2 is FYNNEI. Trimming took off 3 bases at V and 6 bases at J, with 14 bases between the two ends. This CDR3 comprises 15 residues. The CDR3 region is CASSETTSGAGELFF. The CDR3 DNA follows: TGTGCCAGCAGTGAGACGACTAGTGGCGCCGGGGAGCTGTTTTTT.

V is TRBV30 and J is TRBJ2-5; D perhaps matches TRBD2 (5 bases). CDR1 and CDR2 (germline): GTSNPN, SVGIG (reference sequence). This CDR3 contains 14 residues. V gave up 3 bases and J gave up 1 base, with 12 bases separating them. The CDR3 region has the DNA TGTGCCTGGAGCGGGAAGACTATCCAAGAGACCCAGTACTTC. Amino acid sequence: CAWSGKTIQETQYF.

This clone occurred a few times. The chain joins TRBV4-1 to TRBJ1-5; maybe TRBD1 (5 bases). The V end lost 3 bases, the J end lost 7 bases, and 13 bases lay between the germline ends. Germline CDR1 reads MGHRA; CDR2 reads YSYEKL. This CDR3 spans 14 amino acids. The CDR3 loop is CASSQYSGWQPQHF. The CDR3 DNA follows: TGCGCCAGCAGCCAGTATTCAGGGTGGCAGCCCCAGCATTTT.

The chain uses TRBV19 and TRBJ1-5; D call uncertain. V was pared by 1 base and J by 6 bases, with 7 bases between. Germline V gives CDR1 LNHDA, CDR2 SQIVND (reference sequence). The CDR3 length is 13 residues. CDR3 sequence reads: CASSIGGSQPQHF. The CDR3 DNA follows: TGTGCCAGTAGTATAGGAGGGTCTCAGCCCCAGCATTTT.

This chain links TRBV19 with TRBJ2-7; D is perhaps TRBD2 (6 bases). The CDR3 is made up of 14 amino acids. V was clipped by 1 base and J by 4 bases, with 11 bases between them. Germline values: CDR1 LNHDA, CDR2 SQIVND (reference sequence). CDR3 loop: CASSIGRDGYEQYF. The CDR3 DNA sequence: TGTGCCAGTAGTATAGGGAGGGATGGGTACGAGCAGTACTTC.

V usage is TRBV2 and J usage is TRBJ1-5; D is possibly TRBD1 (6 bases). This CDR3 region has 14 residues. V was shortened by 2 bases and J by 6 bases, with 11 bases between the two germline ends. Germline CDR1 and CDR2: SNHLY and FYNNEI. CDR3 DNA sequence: TGTGCCAGCAGTGAAAACAGGGTCGGTCAGCCCCAGCATTTT. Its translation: CASSENRVGQPQHF.

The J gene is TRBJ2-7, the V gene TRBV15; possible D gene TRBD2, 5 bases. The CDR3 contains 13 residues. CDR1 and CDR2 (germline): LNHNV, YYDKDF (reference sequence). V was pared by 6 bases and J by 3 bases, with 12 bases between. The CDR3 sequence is CATSPGGVYEQYF. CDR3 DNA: TGTGCCACCAGTCCAGGAGGAGTCTACGAGCAGTACTTC.

CDR3: CASSLRGLKGTQYF. The CDR3 bases are TGTGCCAGCAGTTTGAGGGGGCTAAAGGGTACGCAGTATTTT. The chain combines TRBV28 with TRBJ2-3; 7 nucleotides agree with TRBD1. This CDR3 has 14 amino acids. The J segment lost 8 bases and the V segment lost 3 bases, leaving 8 bases of the junction unmatched. The germline CDR1 and CDR2 sequences are MDHEN and SYDVKM.

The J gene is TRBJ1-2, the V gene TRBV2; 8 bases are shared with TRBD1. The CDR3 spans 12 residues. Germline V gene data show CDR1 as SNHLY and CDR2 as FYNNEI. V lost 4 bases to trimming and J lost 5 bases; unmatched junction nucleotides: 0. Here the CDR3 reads CASSGQGYGYTF. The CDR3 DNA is TGTGCCAGCAGTGGACAGGGGTATGGCTACACCTTC.

The CDR3 is CASSFQQGNYEQYF. CDR3 in DNA: TGTGCCAGCAGTTTCCAACAGGGAAACTACGAGCAGTACTTC. The J gene is TRBJ2-7, the V gene TRBV28; D possibly corresponds to TRBD1 (6 bases). The CDR3 is 14 residues long. Between the trimmed V and J ends, which lost 3 bases and 3 bases, there was a span of 12 bases. Germline V gene sequence: CDR1 MDHEN, CDR2 SYDVKM.

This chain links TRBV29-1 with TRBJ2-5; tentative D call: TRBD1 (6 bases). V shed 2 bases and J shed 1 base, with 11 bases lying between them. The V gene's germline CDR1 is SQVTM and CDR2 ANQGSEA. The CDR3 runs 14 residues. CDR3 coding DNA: TGCAGCGTTGAATATACGGACAGCCAAGAGACCCAGTACTTC. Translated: CSVEYTDSQETQYF.

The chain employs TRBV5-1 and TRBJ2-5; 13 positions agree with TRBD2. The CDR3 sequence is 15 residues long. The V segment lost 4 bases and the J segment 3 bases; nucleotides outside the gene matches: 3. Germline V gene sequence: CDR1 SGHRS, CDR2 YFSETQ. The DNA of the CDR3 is TGCGCCAGCAGCCCGGGGACTAGCGGGGAAGAGACCCAGTACTTC. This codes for CASSPGTSGEETQYF. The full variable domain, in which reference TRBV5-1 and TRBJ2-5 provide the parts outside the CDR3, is KAGVTQTPRYLIKTRGQQVTLSCSPISGHRSVSWYQQTPGQGLQFLFEYFSETQRNKGNFPGRFSGRQFSNSRSEMNVSTLELGDSALYLCASSPGTSGEETQYFGPGTRLLVL.

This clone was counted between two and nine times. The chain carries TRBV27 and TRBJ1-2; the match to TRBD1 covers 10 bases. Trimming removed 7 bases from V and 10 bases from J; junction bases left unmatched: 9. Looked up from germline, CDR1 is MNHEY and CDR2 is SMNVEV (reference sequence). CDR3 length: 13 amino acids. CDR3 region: CASTRTGGEDYTF. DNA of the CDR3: TGTGCCAGCACTCGGACAGGGGGGGAAGACTACACCTTC.

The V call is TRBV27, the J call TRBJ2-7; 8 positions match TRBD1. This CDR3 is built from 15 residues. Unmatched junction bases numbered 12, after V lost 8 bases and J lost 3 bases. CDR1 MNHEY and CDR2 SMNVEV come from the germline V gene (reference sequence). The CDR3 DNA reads TGTGCCAGCCAGGGGGCAAGAGGCTTGAACTACGAGCAGTACTTC. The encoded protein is CASQGARGLNYEQYF.